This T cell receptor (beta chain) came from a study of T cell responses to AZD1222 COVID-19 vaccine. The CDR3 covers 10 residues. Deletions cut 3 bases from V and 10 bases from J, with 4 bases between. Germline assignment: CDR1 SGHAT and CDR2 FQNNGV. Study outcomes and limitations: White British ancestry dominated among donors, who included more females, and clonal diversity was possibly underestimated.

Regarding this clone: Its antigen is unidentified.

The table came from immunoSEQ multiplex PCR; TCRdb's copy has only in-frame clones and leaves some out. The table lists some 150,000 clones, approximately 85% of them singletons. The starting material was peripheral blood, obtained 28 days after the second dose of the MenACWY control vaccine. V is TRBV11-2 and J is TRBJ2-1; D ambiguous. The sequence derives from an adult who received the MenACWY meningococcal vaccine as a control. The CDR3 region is CASSFLEQFF. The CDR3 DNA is TGTGCCAGCAGCTTCTTAGAGCAGTTCTTC.